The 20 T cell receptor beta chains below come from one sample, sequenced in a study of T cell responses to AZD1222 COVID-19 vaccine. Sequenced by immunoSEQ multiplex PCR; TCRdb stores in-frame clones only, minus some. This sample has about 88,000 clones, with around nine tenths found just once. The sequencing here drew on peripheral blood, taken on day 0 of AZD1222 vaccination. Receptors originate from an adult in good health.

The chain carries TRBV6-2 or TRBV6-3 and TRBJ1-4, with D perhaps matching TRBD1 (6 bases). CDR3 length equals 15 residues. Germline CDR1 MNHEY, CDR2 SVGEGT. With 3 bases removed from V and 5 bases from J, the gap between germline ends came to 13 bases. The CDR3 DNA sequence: TGTGCCAGCAGTTATGGAGGACAGTCGAATGAAAAACTGTTTTTT. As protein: CASSYGGQSNEKLFF.

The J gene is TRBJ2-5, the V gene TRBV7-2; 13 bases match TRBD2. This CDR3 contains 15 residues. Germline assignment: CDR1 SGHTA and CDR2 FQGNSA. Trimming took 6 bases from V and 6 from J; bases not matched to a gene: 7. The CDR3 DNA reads TGTGCCAGCAGTAGGACTAGCGGGGGCGAACAGACCCAGTACTTC. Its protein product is CASSRTSGGEQTQYF.

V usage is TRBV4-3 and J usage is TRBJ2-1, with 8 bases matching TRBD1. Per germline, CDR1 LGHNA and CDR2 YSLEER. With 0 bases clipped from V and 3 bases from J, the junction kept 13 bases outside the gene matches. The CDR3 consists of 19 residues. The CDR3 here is CASSQDPPGAGGYYNEQFF. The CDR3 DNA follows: TGCGCCAGCAGCCAAGACCCCCCTGGAGCAGGGGGCTACTACAATGAGCAGTTCTTC.

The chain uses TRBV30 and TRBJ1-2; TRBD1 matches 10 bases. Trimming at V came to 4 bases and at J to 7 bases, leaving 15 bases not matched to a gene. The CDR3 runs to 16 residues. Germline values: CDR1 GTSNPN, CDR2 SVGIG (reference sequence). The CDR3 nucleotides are TGTGCCTGGACAAATCGGCCGGGACAGGGGTACCTTGGCTACACCTTC. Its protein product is CAWTNRPGQGYLGYTF.

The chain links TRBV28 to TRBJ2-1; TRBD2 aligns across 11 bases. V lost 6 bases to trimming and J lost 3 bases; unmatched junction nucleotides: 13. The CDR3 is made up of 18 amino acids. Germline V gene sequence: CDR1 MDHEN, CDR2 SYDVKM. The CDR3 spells CASSRQGVGTSGYNEQFF. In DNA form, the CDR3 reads TGTGCCAGCAGCCGCCAAGGGGTCGGGACTAGCGGCTACAATGAGCAGTTCTTC.

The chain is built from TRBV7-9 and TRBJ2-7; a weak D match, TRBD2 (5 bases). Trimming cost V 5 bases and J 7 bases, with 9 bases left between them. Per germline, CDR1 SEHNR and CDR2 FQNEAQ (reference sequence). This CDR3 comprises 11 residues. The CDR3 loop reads CASSAGWEQYF. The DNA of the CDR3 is TGTGCCAGCAGCGCGGGTTGGGAGCAGTACTTC.

The DNA for the CDR3 is TGTGCCAGCTCACCACCTGTGGCGAACAGGGCGGGTACGCAGTATTTT. Its protein is CASSPPVANRAGTQYF. The V gene is TRBV18, the J gene TRBJ2-3, with a possible D match to TRBD1 (6 bases). CDR1 and CDR2 from the germline V gene are KGHSH and LQKENI. The CDR3 has 16 amino acids. The germline V and J ends were trimmed by 0 bases and 8 bases, with 18 bases remaining between them.

Written as DNA, the CDR3 is TGTGCCAGCAGTGAGTTCGGACCAAGCTACGAGCAGTACTTC. This translates into CASSEFGPSYEQYF. The chain couples TRBV2 to TRBJ2-7; D unresolved. The V and J ends lost 3 bases and 3 bases respectively, with 12 bases between them. Per germline, CDR1 SNHLY and CDR2 FYNNEI. This CDR3 has 14 residues.

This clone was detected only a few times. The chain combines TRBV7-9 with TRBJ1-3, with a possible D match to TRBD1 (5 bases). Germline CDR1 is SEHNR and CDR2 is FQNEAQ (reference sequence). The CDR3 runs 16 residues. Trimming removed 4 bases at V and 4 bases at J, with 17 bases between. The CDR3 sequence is CASSSRGAAWGNTIYF. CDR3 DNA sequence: TGTGCCAGCAGCTCCCGGGGCGCGGCGTGGGGAAACACCATATATTTT. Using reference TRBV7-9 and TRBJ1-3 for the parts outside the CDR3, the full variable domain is DTGVSQNPRHKITKRGQNVTFRCDPISEHNRLYWYRQTLGQGPEFLTYFQNEAQLEKSRLLSDRFSAERPKGSFSTLEIQRTEQGDSAMYLCASSSRGAAWGNTIYFGEGSWLTVV.

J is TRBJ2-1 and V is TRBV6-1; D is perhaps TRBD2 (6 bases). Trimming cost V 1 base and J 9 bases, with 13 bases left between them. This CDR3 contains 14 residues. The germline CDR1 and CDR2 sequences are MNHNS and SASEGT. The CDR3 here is CASSEGEATSEQFF. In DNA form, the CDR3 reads TGTGCCAGCAGTGAAGGGGAGGCCACTAGTGAGCAGTTCTTC.

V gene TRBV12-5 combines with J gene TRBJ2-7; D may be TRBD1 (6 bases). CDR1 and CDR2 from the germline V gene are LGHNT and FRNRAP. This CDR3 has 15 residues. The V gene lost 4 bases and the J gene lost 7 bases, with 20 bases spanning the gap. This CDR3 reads CASGSSVGQRREQYF. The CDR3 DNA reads TGTGCTAGTGGTTCGTCAGTGGGACAACGAAGAGAGCAGTACTTC.

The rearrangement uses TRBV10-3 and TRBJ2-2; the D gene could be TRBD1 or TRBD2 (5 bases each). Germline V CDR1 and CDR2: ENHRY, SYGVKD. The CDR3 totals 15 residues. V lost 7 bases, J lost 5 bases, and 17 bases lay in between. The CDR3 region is CAINIGGAGTGELFF. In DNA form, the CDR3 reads TGTGCCATCAACATAGGAGGAGCAGGGACCGGGGAGCTGTTTTTT.

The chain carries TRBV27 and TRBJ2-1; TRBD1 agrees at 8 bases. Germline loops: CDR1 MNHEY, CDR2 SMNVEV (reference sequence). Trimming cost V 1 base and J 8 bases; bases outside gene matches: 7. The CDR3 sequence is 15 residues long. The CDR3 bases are TGTGCCAGCAGTTTATGGAGGCAGGGGGCCCATGAGCAGTTCTTC. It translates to CASSLWRQGAHEQFF.

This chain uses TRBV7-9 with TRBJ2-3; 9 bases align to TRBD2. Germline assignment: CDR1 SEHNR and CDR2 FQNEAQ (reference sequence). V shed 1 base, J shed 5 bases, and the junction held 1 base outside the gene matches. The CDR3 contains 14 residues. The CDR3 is CASSLVSGGDTQYF. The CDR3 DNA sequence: TGTGCCAGCAGCTTAGTTAGCGGGGGAGATACGCAGTATTTT.

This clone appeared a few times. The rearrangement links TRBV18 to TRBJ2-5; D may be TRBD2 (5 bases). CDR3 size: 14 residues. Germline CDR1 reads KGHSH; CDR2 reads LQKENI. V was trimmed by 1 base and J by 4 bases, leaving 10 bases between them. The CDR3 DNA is TGTGCCAGCTCACCACAGGGAGCCCGAGAGACCCAGTACTTC. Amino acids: CASSPQGARETQYF.

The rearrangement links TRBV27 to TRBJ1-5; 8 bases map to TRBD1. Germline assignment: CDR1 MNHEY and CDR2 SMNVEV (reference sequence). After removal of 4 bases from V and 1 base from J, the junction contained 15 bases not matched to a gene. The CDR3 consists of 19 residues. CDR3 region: CASSSSPSTGGESNQPQHF. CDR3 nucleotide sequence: TGTGCCAGCAGTTCTTCCCCATCCACAGGGGGGGAGAGCAATCAGCCCCAGCATTTT.

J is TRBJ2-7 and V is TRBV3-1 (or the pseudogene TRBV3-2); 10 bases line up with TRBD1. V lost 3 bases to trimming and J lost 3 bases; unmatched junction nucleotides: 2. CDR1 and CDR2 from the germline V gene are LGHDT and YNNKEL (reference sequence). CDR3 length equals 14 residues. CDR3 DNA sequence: TGTGCCAGCAGCCACGGGACAGGGGACTACGAGCAGTACTTC. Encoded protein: CASSHGTGDYEQYF.

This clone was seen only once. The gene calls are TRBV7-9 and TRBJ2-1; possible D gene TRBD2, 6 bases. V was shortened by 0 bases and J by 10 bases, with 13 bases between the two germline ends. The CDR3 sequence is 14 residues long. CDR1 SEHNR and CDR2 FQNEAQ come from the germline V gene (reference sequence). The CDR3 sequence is CASSLAGGQGEQFF. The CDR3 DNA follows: TGTGCCAGCAGCTTAGCGGGGGGTCAGGGAGAGCAGTTCTTC.

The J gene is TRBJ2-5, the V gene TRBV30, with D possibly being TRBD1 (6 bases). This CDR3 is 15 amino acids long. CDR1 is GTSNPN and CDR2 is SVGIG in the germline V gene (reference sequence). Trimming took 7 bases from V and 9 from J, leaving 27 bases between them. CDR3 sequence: CAFIQQGRLKWAQYF. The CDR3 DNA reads TGTGCCTTCATACAACAGGGTCGCCTAAAGTGGGCCCAGTACTTC.

Written as DNA, the CDR3 is TGTGCCAGCAGCGTAGGCCAGGTCAGGGACGAGCAGTACTTC. Protein product: CASSVGQVRDEQYF. The V call is TRBV9, the J call TRBJ2-7; D might be TRBD1 (5 bases). Between the trimmed V and J ends, which lost 0 bases and 5 bases, there was a span of 12 bases. The CDR3 covers 14 residues. CDR1 and CDR2 (germline): SGDLS, YYNGEE.